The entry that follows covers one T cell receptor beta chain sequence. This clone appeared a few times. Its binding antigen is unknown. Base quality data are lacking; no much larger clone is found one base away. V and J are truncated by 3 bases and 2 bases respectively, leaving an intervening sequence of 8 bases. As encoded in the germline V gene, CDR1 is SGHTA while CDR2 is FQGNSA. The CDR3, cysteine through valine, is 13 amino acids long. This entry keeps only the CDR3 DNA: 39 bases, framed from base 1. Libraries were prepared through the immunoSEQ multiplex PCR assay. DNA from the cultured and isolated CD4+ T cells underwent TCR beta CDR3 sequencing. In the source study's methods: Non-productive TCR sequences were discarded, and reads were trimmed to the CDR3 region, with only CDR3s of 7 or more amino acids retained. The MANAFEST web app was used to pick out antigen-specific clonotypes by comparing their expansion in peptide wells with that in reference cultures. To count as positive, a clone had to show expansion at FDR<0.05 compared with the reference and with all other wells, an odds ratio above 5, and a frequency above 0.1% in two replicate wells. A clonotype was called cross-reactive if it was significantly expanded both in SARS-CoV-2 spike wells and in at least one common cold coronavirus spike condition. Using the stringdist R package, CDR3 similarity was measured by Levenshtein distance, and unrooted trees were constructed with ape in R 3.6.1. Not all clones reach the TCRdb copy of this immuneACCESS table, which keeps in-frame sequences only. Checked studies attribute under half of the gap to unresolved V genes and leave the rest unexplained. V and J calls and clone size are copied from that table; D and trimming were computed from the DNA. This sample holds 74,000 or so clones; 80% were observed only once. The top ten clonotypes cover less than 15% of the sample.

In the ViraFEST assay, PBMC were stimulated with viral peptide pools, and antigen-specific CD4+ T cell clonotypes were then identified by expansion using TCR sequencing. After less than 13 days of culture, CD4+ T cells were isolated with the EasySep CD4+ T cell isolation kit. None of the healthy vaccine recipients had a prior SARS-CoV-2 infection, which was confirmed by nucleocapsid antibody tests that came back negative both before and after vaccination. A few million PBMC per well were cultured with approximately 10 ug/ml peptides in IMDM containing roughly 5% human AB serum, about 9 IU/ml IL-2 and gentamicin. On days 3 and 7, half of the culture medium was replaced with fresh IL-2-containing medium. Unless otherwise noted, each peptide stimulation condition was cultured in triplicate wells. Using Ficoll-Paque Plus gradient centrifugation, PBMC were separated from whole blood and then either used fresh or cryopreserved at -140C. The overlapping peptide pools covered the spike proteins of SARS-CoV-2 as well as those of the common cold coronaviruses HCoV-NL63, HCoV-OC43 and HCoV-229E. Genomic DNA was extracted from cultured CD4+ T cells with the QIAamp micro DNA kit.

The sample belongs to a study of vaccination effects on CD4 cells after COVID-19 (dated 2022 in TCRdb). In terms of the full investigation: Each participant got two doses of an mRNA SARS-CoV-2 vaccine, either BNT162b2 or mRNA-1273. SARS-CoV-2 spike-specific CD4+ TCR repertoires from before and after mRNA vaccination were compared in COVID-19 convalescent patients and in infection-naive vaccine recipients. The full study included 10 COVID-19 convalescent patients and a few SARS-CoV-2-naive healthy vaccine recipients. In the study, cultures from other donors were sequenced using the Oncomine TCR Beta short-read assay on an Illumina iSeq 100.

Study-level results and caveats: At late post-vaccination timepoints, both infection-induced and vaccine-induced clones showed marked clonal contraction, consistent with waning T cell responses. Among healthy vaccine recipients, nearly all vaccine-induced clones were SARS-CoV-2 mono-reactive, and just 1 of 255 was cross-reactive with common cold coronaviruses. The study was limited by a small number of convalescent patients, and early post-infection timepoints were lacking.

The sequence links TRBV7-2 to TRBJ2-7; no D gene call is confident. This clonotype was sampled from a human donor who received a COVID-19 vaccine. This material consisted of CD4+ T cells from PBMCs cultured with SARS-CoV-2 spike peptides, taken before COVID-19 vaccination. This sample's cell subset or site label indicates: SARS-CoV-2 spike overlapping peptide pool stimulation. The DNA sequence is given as TGTGCCAGCAGCTTCAAGCCTACCTACGAGCAGTACGTC. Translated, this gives CASSFKPTYEQYV.